The 32 T cell receptor beta chains presented below share a single source sample, sequenced in a study of regulatory and conventional T cells in RAG deficiency (dated by TCRdb to the late 2010s). Preparation of the library involved the immunoSEQ multiplex PCR assay. TCRdb carries this immuneACCESS record with in-frame sequences only. Its versions omit some clonotypes, under half of them owing to an unresolved V gene in the studies checked, with the rest unexplained. For this sample there are 5,500 to 8,500 clones; around 80% appear just once. The top ten clones comprise roughly 12% of the sample. The same sample was also used in a study of regulatory T cells. The second study's authors report: The multiplex PCR used 52 forward TRBV primers and 13 reverse TRBJ primers, with assay-based and computational corrections for amplification bias.

The sample was CD8+ T cells sorted from blood. The receptors were sampled from a human donor in good health.

The V and J genes are TRBV11-1 and TRBJ2-1; 12 positions match TRBD2. Trimming took 5 bases from V and 7 from J; bases not matched to a gene: 12. The CDR3 is 17 amino acids. Germline V gene lookup returns CDR1 SGHAT and CDR2 FQDESV (reference sequence). The CDR3 sequence: CASSPGVLAGGDNEQFF. The CDR3 nucleotides read TGTGCCAGCAGCCCAGGTGTACTAGCGGGGGGAGATAATGAGCAGTTCTTC. Looking up the rest from reference TRBV11-1 and TRBJ2-1 gives the full variable domain: EAEVAQSPRYKITEKSQAVAFWCDPISGHATLYWYRQILGQGPELLVQFQDESVVDDSQLPKDRFSAERLKGVDSTLKIQPAELGDSAMYLCASSPGVLAGGDNEQFFGPGTRLTVL.

This clone has a single count. This chain links TRBV6-7 with TRBJ1-1, with unresolved D. TRBV6-7 is assigned to the ORF class and has an uncertain function. This CDR3 is 19 amino acids long. V was shortened by 8 bases and J by 0 bases, with 28 bases between the two germline ends. The CDR3 DNA follows: TGTGCCAGCCGTTCCCATCACGTTACATTACTCCCCGTGAACACTGAAGCTTTCTTT. As protein: CASRSHHVTLLPVNTEAFF.

The chain employs TRBV27 and TRBJ2-5, with D maybe TRBD1 (5 bases). Germline lookup yields CDR1 MNHEY and CDR2 SMNVEV (reference sequence). V was clipped by 4 bases and J by 5 bases, with 8 bases between them. The CDR3 loop spans 12 amino acids. CDR3 sequence reads: CASSSGKETQYF. Here the CDR3 DNA reads TGTGCCAGCAGTTCAGGGAAGGAGACCCAGTACTTC.

V is TRBV6-6 and J is TRBJ2-3; tentatively, D is TRBD2 (6 bases). The CDR3 extends over 13 amino acids. In germline, CDR1 is MNHNY, CDR2 SVGAGI (reference sequence). The V gene lost 0 bases and the J gene lost 6 bases, with 7 bases spanning the gap. This CDR3 reads CASSYSEGDTQYF. CDR3 bases: TGTGCCAGCAGTTACTCGGAGGGGGATACGCAGTATTTT.

This chain joins TRBV5-1 and TRBJ2-1, with 9 bases matching TRBD2. CDR1 is SGHRS, CDR2 YFSETQ, per germline. Unmatched junction bases numbered 5, after V lost 7 bases and J lost 0 bases. The CDR3 loop spans 15 amino acids. CDR3 residues: CASVSGGNSYNEQFF. DNA of the CDR3: TGCGCCAGCGTAAGCGGGGGGAACTCCTACAATGAGCAGTTCTTC.

J is TRBJ1-1 and V is TRBV27, with D maybe TRBD1 (6 bases). Germline V lookup: CDR1 MNHEY, CDR2 SMNVEV (reference sequence). The CDR3 is 15 residues long. The V end lost 6 bases, the J end lost 0 bases, and 14 bases lay between the germline ends. Here the CDR3 DNA reads TGTGCCAGCAGCCAATGGACAGACATGAACACTGAAGCTTTCTTT. It yields the protein CASSQWTDMNTEAFF.

This clone was counted once. The V call is TRBV29-1, the J call TRBJ2-1; D is possibly TRBD1 (6 bases). Trimming left V 6 bases short and J 4 bases short, with 16 bases between. Germline V lookup: CDR1 SQVTM, CDR2 ANQGSEA. The CDR3 sequence is 14 residues long. The CDR3, as DNA: TGCAGCGTGGTTGAACGGGACATATACAATGAGCAGTTCTTC. Protein product: CSVVERDIYNEQFF.

The gene calls are TRBV28 and TRBJ2-7; D may be TRBD1 (5 bases). The CDR3 consists of 15 residues. Germline V gives CDR1 MDHEN, CDR2 SYDVKM. The ends were cut back, 5 bases at V and 1 base at J, with 15 bases in the middle. As DNA, the CDR3 is TGTGCCAGCAGTCCAATCCAGACAGATTCCTACGAGCAGTACTTC. Translated, it gives CASSPIQTDSYEQYF.

This clone was seen a handful of times. This chain connects TRBV30 to TRBJ1-1; the D gene is possibly TRBD1 (5 bases). Germline V lookup: CDR1 GTSNPN, CDR2 SVGIG (reference sequence). The ends were cut back, 1 base at V and 1 base at J, with 7 bases in the middle. The CDR3 contains 13 residues. Here the CDR3 DNA reads TGTGCCTGGAGTGACGGACAGAACACTGAAGCTTTCTTT. Protein: CAWSDGQNTEAFF.

The chain uses TRBV11-2 and TRBJ2-3; 12 nucleotides line up with TRBD2. The V gene's germline CDR1 is SGHAT and CDR2 FQNNGV. There are 14 residues in the CDR3. After removal of 4 bases from V and 6 bases from J, the junction contained 2 bases not matched to a gene. The DNA of the CDR3 is TGTGCCAGCAGCTCCGGACTAGCGGGGGATACGCAGTATTTT. Amino acids: CASSSGLAGDTQYF.

This clone appeared once. The V and J genes are TRBV5-8 and TRBJ2-1, with 7 bases that match TRBD2. This CDR3 region has 15 residues. Trimming took 5 bases from V and 6 from J; bases not matched to a gene: 11. Germline CDR1 is SGHTS and CDR2 is YDEGEE. The CDR3 loop is CASRFRTSRGNEQFF. Written as DNA, the CDR3 is TGTGCCAGCAGATTTCGGACTAGTCGAGGCAATGAGCAGTTCTTC.

The V call is TRBV9, the J call TRBJ2-2, with D perhaps matching TRBD1 (6 bases). Per germline, CDR1 SGDLS and CDR2 YYNGEE. The V and J ends lost 1 base and 0 bases respectively, with 7 bases between them. The CDR3 spans 15 residues. CDR3 loop: CASSVSGANTGELFF. The CDR3 nucleotides are TGTGCCAGCAGCGTATCAGGGGCGAACACCGGGGAGCTGTTTTTT. Full variable domain (rest looked up from reference TRBV9 and TRBJ2-2): DSGVTQTPKHLITATGQRVTLRCSPRSGDLSVYWYQQSLDQGLQFLIQYYNGEERAKGNILERFSAQQFPDLHSELNLSSLELGDSALYFCASSVSGANTGELFFGEGSRLTVL.

The chain has TRBV19 and TRBJ1-5; no reliable D call. The CDR3 is 15 amino acids. Trimming shortened V by 2 bases and J by 0 bases, and 8 bases separated the two germline ends. Germline V gene data show CDR1 as LNHDA and CDR2 as SQIVND (reference sequence). The CDR3 loop reads CASSIRDNSNQPQHF. The CDR3 DNA reads TGTGCCAGTAGTATACGGGATAATAGCAATCAGCCCCAGCATTTT.

The chain has TRBV6-1 and TRBJ2-3; 12 bases agree with TRBD2. Unmatched junction bases numbered 1, after V lost 2 bases and J lost 4 bases. The CDR3 totals 15 residues. Germline V gives CDR1 MNHNS, CDR2 SASEGT. DNA of the CDR3: TGTGCCAGCAGTGAACTAGCGGGGGGGCCAGATACGCAGTATTTT. It yields the protein CASSELAGGPDTQYF.

This clone was found a few times. The DNA for the CDR3 is TGTGCCAGCAGCCCTGGGTCGAGGGAGCTGTTTTTT. Encoded protein: CASSPGSRELFF. The chain links TRBV7-3 to TRBJ2-2; no definite D call. V was clipped by 5 bases and J by 9 bases, with 10 bases between them. Germline V gene sequence: CDR1 SGHTA, CDR2 FQGTGA. The CDR3 sequence is 12 residues long. The full variable domain, its missing parts supplied by reference TRBV7-3 and TRBJ2-2, is GAGVSQTPSNKVTEKGKYVELRCDPISGHTALYWYRQSLGQGPEFLIYFQGTGAADDSGLPNDRFFAVRPEGSVSTLKIQRTERGDSAVYLCASSPGSRELFFGEGSRLTVL.

The rearrangement uses TRBV5-6 and TRBJ2-5, with a weak D call TRBD1 (6 bases). The CDR3 length is 17 residues. V dropped 3 bases and J dropped 1 base, with 19 bases sitting between them. Looked up from germline, CDR1 is SGHDT and CDR2 is YYEEEE. The CDR3 loop is CASSSTEGGASQETQYF. The CDR3 DNA is TGTGCCAGCAGCTCCACTGAAGGGGGTGCGAGCCAAGAGACCCAGTACTTC.

Relative to its sample, this clone is large. The chain couples TRBV6-5 to TRBJ2-7, with TRBD1 matching 8 bases. The CDR3 has 15 amino acids. V was pared by 2 bases and J by 7 bases, with 10 bases of the junction left unmatched. CDR1 is MNHEY and CDR2 is SVGAGI in the germline V gene. CDR3 nucleotides: TGTGCCAGCAGTTACGAACCAGGGGGCCTCTTGGAGCAGTACTTC. Its translation: CASSYEPGGLLEQYF.

The table lists this clone with a few counts. J is TRBJ1-6 and V is TRBV19; TRBD1 is a possible D gene (5 bases). With 2 bases removed from V and 7 bases from J, the gap between germline ends came to 12 bases. The CDR3 sequence is 15 residues long. CDR1 is LNHDA, CDR2 SQIVND, per germline (reference sequence). This CDR3 is CASSIHQGTNSPLHF. The CDR3 nucleotides read TGTGCCAGTAGTATACATCAGGGTACGAATTCACCCCTCCACTTT.

The CDR3 here is CASRPSGRAGELFF. CDR3 DNA: TGTGCCAGCAGACCCTCGGGGCGGGCCGGGGAGCTGTTTTTT. V and J are TRBV7-8 and TRBJ2-2, with D perhaps being TRBD1 or TRBD2 (5 bases each). The CDR3 is made up of 14 amino acids. Germline loops: CDR1 SGHVS, CDR2 FQNEAQ. V gave up 6 bases and J gave up 6 bases, with 14 bases separating them.

V gene TRBV28 combines with J gene TRBJ2-5; no firm D call. Germline loops: CDR1 MDHEN, CDR2 SYDVKM. The CDR3 spans 11 residues. Trimming took 6 bases from V and 5 from J, leaving 7 bases between them. The CDR3 sequence is CASSPEETQYF. The CDR3 DNA is TGTGCCAGCAGCCCCGAGGAGACCCAGTACTTC. Using reference TRBV28 and TRBJ2-5 for the parts outside the CDR3, the full variable domain is DVKVTQSSRYLVKRTGEKVFLECVQDMDHENMFWYRQDPGLGLRLIYFSYDVKMKEKGDIPEGYSVSREKKERFSLILESASTNQTSMYLCASSPEETQYFGPGTRLLVL.

This rearrangement joins TRBV7-2 to TRBJ1-2; no definite D call. V lost 5 bases, J lost 5 bases, and 9 bases lay in between. CDR3 size: 12 residues. Germline CDR1 reads SGHTA; CDR2 reads FQGNSA. The CDR3 protein is CASSRILYGYTF. The CDR3 nucleotides read TGTGCCAGCAGCCGGATTTTATATGGCTACACCTTC.

This rearrangement joins TRBV6-5 to TRBJ2-5, with TRBD1 as a possible D gene (5 bases). The CDR3 sequence is 13 residues long. CDR1 is MNHEY and CDR2 is SVGAGI in the germline V gene. V was shortened by 5 bases and J by 1 base, with 8 bases between the two germline ends. CDR3 sequence reads: CASSDRLQETQYF. The CDR3 DNA reads TGTGCCAGCAGTGACAGACTCCAAGAGACCCAGTACTTC.

The rearrangement joins TRBV7-9 to TRBJ2-2; unclear D gene. The V gene's germline CDR1 is SEHNR and CDR2 FQNEAQ (reference sequence). Trimming took 7 bases from V and 2 from J, leaving 23 bases between them. CDR3 length: 18 amino acids. CDR3 sequence reads: CASKGLRRQGINTGELFF. The CDR3 DNA follows: TGTGCCAGCAAAGGTTTACGAAGACAAGGCATTAACACCGGGGAGCTGTTTTTT.

The V gene is TRBV7-9, the J gene TRBJ1-2; the match to TRBD1 covers 7 bases. The CDR3 extends over 11 amino acids. V trimming: 1 base; J trimming: 13 bases; junction bases outside the gene matches: 3. Per the germline V gene, CDR1 is SEHNR and CDR2 is FQNEAQ (reference sequence). This CDR3 reads CASSLGQGSTF. In DNA form, the CDR3 reads TGTGCCAGCAGCTTAGGACAGGGAAGCACCTTC.

This clone was seen only a few times. The chain combines TRBV4-2 with TRBJ1-1, with a tentative D call TRBD1 (5 bases). V dropped 4 bases and J dropped 10 bases, with 19 bases sitting between them. This CDR3 comprises 14 residues. The V gene's germline CDR1 is LGHNA and CDR2 YNFKEQ. The CDR3 here is CASSPRNQGERAFF. The CDR3 DNA is TGTGCCAGCAGCCCCCGTAACCAGGGAGAGAGAGCTTTCTTT.

This chain connects TRBV7-9 to TRBJ2-7; no clear D gene. This CDR3 is 15 amino acids long. The V gene lost 3 bases and the J gene lost 0 bases, with 12 bases spanning the gap. Germline V lookup: CDR1 SEHNR, CDR2 FQNEAQ (reference sequence). The CDR3 bases are TGTGCCAGCAGCTTGAGCCTGGACCCCTCCTACGAGCAGTACTTC. Translating it yields CASSLSLDPSYEQYF.

V and J are TRBV15 and TRBJ1-1; 7 positions agree with TRBD1. The CDR3 consists of 15 residues. The V segment lost 1 base and the J segment 1 base; nucleotides outside the gene matches: 3. CDR1 is LNHNV and CDR2 is YYDKDF in the germline V gene (reference sequence). Here the CDR3 reads CATSRGQGPNTEAFF. Here the CDR3 DNA reads TGTGCCACCAGCAGAGGACAGGGTCCGAACACTGAAGCTTTCTTT.

The rearrangement joins TRBV5-1 to TRBJ2-3, with D perhaps matching TRBD2 (6 bases). This CDR3 comprises 17 residues. Between the trimmed V and J ends, which lost 4 bases and 0 bases, there was a span of 18 bases. Germline-derived CDR1 and CDR2 are SGHRS and YFSETQ. The CDR3 DNA follows: TGCGCCAGCAGCCTGACGCGGGCGGGGACTAGCACAGATACGCAGTATTTT. It codes for CASSLTRAGTSTDTQYF.

The V and J genes are TRBV19 and TRBJ2-5, with D possibly being TRBD1 (6 bases). Trimming took off 5 bases at V and 1 base at J, with 20 bases between the two ends. The CDR3 loop spans 17 amino acids. Germline V CDR1 and CDR2: LNHDA, SQIVND (reference sequence). The CDR3 bases are TGTGCCAGTAGTTCCCCAGAGGACGGGACACTCCAAGAGACCCAGTACTTC. Protein: CASSSPEDGTLQETQYF.

The chain has TRBV9 and TRBJ2-7; the D call may be TRBD1 or TRBD2 (6 bases each). The length of the CDR3 is 15 residues. Per the germline V gene, CDR1 is SGDLS and CDR2 is YYNGEE. Trimming removed 0 bases at V and 5 bases at J, with 15 bases between. The DNA for the CDR3 is TGTGCCAGCAGCGTAGCGGGGGCCTCTCCCAACGAGCAGTACTTC. This codes for CASSVAGASPNEQYF.

The chain links TRBV18 to TRBJ2-5; D perhaps matches TRBD1 (5 bases). CDR1 KGHSH and CDR2 LQKENI come from the germline V gene. This CDR3 spans 14 amino acids. Trimming took off 0 bases at V and 3 bases at J, with 8 bases between the two ends. The CDR3 DNA sequence: TGTGCCAGCTCACCACCGTTAGGGGAAGAGACCCAGTACTTC. It specifies CASSPPLGEETQYF.

The V gene is TRBV19, the J gene TRBJ2-7; D not certain. Deletions cut 4 bases from V and 3 bases from J, with 10 bases between. CDR1 and CDR2 from the germline V gene are LNHDA and SQIVND (reference sequence). There are 13 residues in the CDR3. Written as DNA, the CDR3 is TGTGCCAGTAGTACCCTTGTGGGCTACGAGCAGTACTTC. It is translated as CASSTLVGYEQYF.